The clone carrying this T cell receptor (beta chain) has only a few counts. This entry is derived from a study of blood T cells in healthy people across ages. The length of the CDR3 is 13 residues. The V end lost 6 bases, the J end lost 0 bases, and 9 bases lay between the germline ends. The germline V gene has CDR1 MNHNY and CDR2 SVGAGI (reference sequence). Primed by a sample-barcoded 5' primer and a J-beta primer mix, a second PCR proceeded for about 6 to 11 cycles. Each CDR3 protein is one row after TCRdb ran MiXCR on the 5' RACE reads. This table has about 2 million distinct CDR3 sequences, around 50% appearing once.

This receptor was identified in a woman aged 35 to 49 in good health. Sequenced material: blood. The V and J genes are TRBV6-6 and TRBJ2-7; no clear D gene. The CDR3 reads CASRTFSSYEQYF. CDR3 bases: TGTGCCAGCAGGACGTTCAGCTCCTACGAGCAGTACTTC.